The rows below give T cell receptor beta chains drawn from one sample of a study of CD8 T cells in Susac syndrome. TCRdb passed the immunoSEQ multiplex PCR reads through MiXCR, listing each CDR3 protein once. The sample contains over 130,000 distinct CDR3 sequences, approximately 96% of which appear only once. Sequences were obtained from CD4+ T cells from PBMCs. Receptors were obtained from a human donor with multiple sclerosis. The CDR3 runs from the conserved cysteine through the conserved F or W. A D gene is named only where the DNA matches it firmly. Clone size is given for some rows only: seen once, a few or many times, or a class if the clone is expanded.

V: TRBV6-6; J: TRBJ2-5; size: NA; D: NA; DNA: TGTGCCACCTACCAAGAGACCCAGTACTTC; CDR3: CATYQETQYF
V: TRBV12-3/TRBV12-4; J: TRBJ1-5; size: NA; D: NA; DNA: TGTGCCAGCAGTTTAGCGGGTGCCAATCAGCCCCAGCATTTT; CDR3: CASSLAGANQPQHF
V: TRBV27; J: TRBJ1-2; size: NA; D: NA; DNA: TGTGCCAGCAGTGTGGACGGGTACTATGGCTACACCTTC; CDR3: CASSVDGYYGYTF
V: TRBV7-2; J: TRBJ1-1; size: once; D: NA; DNA: TGTGCCAGCAGCTTCCAAAACACAGGGGAAGCTTTCTTT; CDR3: CASSFQNTGEAFF
V: TRBV20-1; J: TRBJ2-7; size: NA; D: NA; DNA: TGCAGTGCTAGAGACCCCTGGCTTAGCTCCTACGAGCAGTACTTC; CDR3: CSARDPWLSSYEQYF
V: TRBV6-2/TRBV6-3; J: TRBJ2-1; size: NA; D: NA; DNA: TGTGCCAGCACACAGGTTAGAGGCAATGAGCAGTTCTTC; CDR3: CASTQVRGNEQFF
V: TRBV12-3/TRBV12-4; J: TRBJ2-2; size: NA; D: NA; DNA: TGTGCCAGCAGTCCACAGGGACCCACCGGGGAGCTGTTTTTT; CDR3: CASSPQGPTGELFF
V: TRBV12-3/TRBV12-4; J: TRBJ2-5; size: NA; D: TRBD2; DNA: TGTGCCAGCAGCACCTCCTACGGGGGGGCCGAAGAGACCCAGTACTTC; CDR3: CASSTSYGGAEETQYF
V: TRBV6-5; J: TRBJ1-2; size: once; D: NA; DNA: TGTGCCAGCAGGCGCGCAGGGAGAAACTATGGCTACACCTTC; CDR3: CASRRAGRNYGYTF
V: TRBV29-1; J: TRBJ2-5; size: NA; D: TRBD2; DNA: TGCAGCGTTTCCGGACTAGCGGGCCAAGAGACCCAGTACTTC; CDR3: CSVSGLAGQETQYF
V: TRBV20-1; J: TRBJ1-5; size: NA; D: TRBD1; DNA: TGCAGTGCTAGGGTGGAACAGGGGGCTGGCAATCAGCCCCAGCATTTT; CDR3: CSARVEQGAGNQPQHF
V: TRBV6-2/TRBV6-3; J: TRBJ1-1; size: NA; D: NA; DNA: TGTGCCAGCAGTTGGGGGTATACTGAAGCTTTCTTT; CDR3: CASSWGYTEAFF
V: TRBV28; J: TRBJ2-7; size: NA; D: TRBD1; DNA: TGTGCCAGCAGTTTGGCGACGACAGGGGGCTACGAGCAGTACTTC; CDR3: CASSLATTGGYEQYF
V: TRBV5-1; J: TRBJ2-2; size: NA; D: TRBD2; DNA: TGCGCCAGCAGCTTGGAGCTAGCGGGAGTCACCGGGGAGCTGTTTTTT; CDR3: CASSLELAGVTGELFF
V: TRBV7-9; J: TRBJ1-4; size: NA; D: TRBD1; DNA: TGTGCCAGCAGCTGGACAGGGGATACGGAAAAACTGTTTTTT; CDR3: CASSWTGDTEKLFF
V: TRBV3-1; J: TRBJ2-7; size: NA; D: NA; DNA: TGTGCCAGCAGCCGCGGGGTTGCGGGGCCCTTTCAGTCCTACCAGTACTTC; CDR3: CASSRGVAGPFQSYQYF
V: TRBV2; J: TRBJ1-1; size: NA; D: NA; DNA: TGTGCCAGCAGTGAGTCCGTTCCGTCCGGGGGAGCTTTCTTT; CDR3: CASSESVPSGGAFF
V: TRBV20-1; J: TRBJ2-7; size: NA; D: NA; DNA: TGCAGTGCTAGTGTAGGCCTGAACTACGAGCAGTACTTC; CDR3: CSASVGLNYEQYF
V: TRBV20-1; J: TRBJ2-7; size: once; D: NA; DNA: TGCAGTGCTGACTTGGACGGGAGAGACTACGAGCAGTACTTC; CDR3: CSADLDGRDYEQYF
V: TRBV12-3/TRBV12-4; J: TRBJ2-3; size: NA; D: NA; DNA: TGTGCCGGATCGGAAAACACAGATACGCAGTATTTT; CDR3: CAGSENTDTQYF
V: TRBV7-3; J: TRBJ2-3; size: NA; D: TRBD2; DNA: TGTGCCAGCAGCTCCATAGCGGGACGAGATAAAGATACGCAGTATTTT; CDR3: CASSSIAGRDKDTQYF
V: TRBV20-1; J: TRBJ1-5; size: NA; D: TRBD1; DNA: TGCAGTGCTCTACCGGGGACAGGGATCAATCAGCCCCAGCATTTT; CDR3: CSALPGTGINQPQHF
V: TRBV3-1; J: TRBJ2-5; size: NA; D: NA; DNA: TGTGCCAGCAGCCAGGACCCGGCCCAAGAGACCCAGTACTTC; CDR3: CASSQDPAQETQYF
V: TRBV20-1; J: TRBJ2-5; size: NA; D: TRBD2; DNA: TGCAGTGCTAGTAGGTCGGGAGGGCCGCAAGAGACCCAGTACTTC; CDR3: CSASRSGGPQETQYF
V: TRBV7-3; J: TRBJ2-1; size: NA; D: TRBD2; DNA: TGTGCCAGCACCGCGGATAGCGGGAGTTCTTCCAGCGAGCAGTTCTTC; CDR3: CASTADSGSSSSEQFF
V: TRBV27; J: TRBJ2-7; size: NA; D: NA; DNA: TGTGCCAGCAGTTCCAGGGTTGGCGAGCAGTACTTC; CDR3: CASSSRVGEQYF
V: TRBV6-5; J: TRBJ1-1; size: NA; D: NA; DNA: TGTGCCAGCAGGCACCACAAGAACACTGAAGCTTTCTTT; CDR3: CASRHHKNTEAFF
V: TRBV5-4; J: TRBJ1-2; size: NA; D: NA; DNA: TGTGCCAGCAGTCCCCCGGACCCTAACTATGGCTACACCTTC; CDR3: CASSPPDPNYGYTF
V: TRBV29-1; J: TRBJ1-2; size: NA; D: NA; DNA: TGCAGCGTTGTGGCGGCAGGCGGGTCGGCTAACTATGGCTACACCTTC; CDR3: CSVVAAGGSANYGYTF
V: TRBV27; J: TRBJ2-1; size: NA; D: NA; DNA: TGTGCCAGCAGTGGGTCCGGGGACGAGCAGTTCTTC; CDR3: CASSGSGDEQFF
V: TRBV29-1; J: TRBJ2-7; size: NA; D: NA; DNA: TGCAGCGTTGAAGACGCTGGACAGTCCTACGAGCAGTACTTC; CDR3: CSVEDAGQSYEQYF
V: TRBV7-2; J: TRBJ1-2; size: once; D: NA; DNA: TGTGCCAGCAGCACAACAGGGTTGAGTGGCTACACCTTC; CDR3: CASSTTGLSGYTF
V: TRBV24-1; J: TRBJ2-3; size: NA; D: NA; DNA: TGTGCCACCAGTGATTTAGGCAGAAACACAGATACGCAGTATTTT; CDR3: CATSDLGRNTDTQYF
V: TRBV20-1; J: TRBJ2-3; size: NA; D: TRBD1; DNA: TGCAGTGCTCCGGACAGGACCAGCACAGATACGCAGTATTTT; CDR3: CSAPDRTSTDTQYF
V: TRBV3-1; J: TRBJ2-1; size: NA; D: TRBD2; DNA: TGTGCCAGCAGTCTGACTAGCGGGGTGAATGAGCAGTTCTTC; CDR3: CASSLTSGVNEQFF
V: TRBV20-1; J: TRBJ1-6; size: NA; D: NA; DNA: TGCAGTGCTTCTCGGGGTTGGGATCTTTCACCCCTCCACTTT; CDR3: CSASRGWDLSPLHF
V: TRBV30; J: TRBJ1-3; size: NA; D: NA; DNA: TGTGCCTGGACCCGAGGACAGATCTCTGGAAACACCATATATTTT; CDR3: CAWTRGQISGNTIYF